This T cell receptor beta chain emerged from a study of shared clonotypes between healthy human individuals. The CDR3 has 13 amino acids. Between the trimmed V and J ends, which lost 4 bases and 1 base, there was a span of 9 bases. CDR1 is SGDLS, CDR2 YYNGEE, per germline. Study outcomes and limitations: Generation probabilities of non-shared clonotypes were lower (relative to those shared by all four donors). Investigators expected sequencing depth to affect clonotype sharing among donors.

The naive CD8 population came from CD45RO-negative cells selected for CCR7, without terminally differentiated effector memory CD45RA+ cells. Regarding this clone: Its antigen is unknown.

Some 28,000 T cell genomes (around 200 ng DNA) went into each sorted-subset replicate. In the authors' methods: From ImmunoSEQ came sequences covering only the junction and carrying no quality scores, so filtering differed. Sequencing was performed with immunoSEQ multiplex PCR; in TCRdb, only in-frame clones are kept and a portion is missing. V and J calls and clone size are as listed in that table; D and trimming were resolved from the DNA. The table includes about 2 million clones, about 95% detected once. The sequence was obtained from a man between 18 and 29 years old in good health. The chain recombines TRBV9 with TRBJ2-7; D remains unclear. The sequencing sample was made of naive CD8+ T cells sorted from blood. CDR3 protein: CASSPENSYEQYF. DNA for the CDR3: TGTGCCAGCAGCCCAGAGAATTCCTACGAGCAGTACTTC.